Listed here are 27 T cell receptor beta chains from one sample, sequenced in a study of OX40 agonist ivuxolimab in advanced cancers. Repertoires were generated with immunoSEQ multiplex PCR, while TCRdb's copy carries only in-frame clones and drops some. Here the sample spans 40,000 to 45,000 clones, roughly 88% being singletons. Sequenced here: CD4+ or CD8+ T cells sorted from blood, sampled in a trial of the OX40 agonist ivuxolimab. All receptors derive from an adult with an advanced solid tumor such as melanoma, head and neck, liver or kidney cancer.

The CDR3 bases are TGTGCCTGGCTCGATGGGAACACTGAAGCTTTCTTT. This gives the protein CAWLDGNTEAFF. The V and J genes are TRBV30 and TRBJ1-1; D gene unclear. The CDR3 has 12 residues. V was clipped by 5 bases and J by 1 base, with 8 bases between them. Looked up from germline, CDR1 is GTSNPN and CDR2 is SVGIG (reference sequence).

The chain couples TRBV2 to TRBJ2-5, with D unresolved. This CDR3 region has 12 residues. The V and J ends lost 6 bases and 5 bases respectively, with 10 bases between them. From germline, CDR1 is SNHLY and CDR2 FYNNEI. The CDR3 loop reads CASRPGTETQYF. CDR3 nucleotide sequence: TGTGCCAGCAGACCGGGCACGGAGACCCAGTACTTC.

Only one count was recorded for this clone. The V call is TRBV19, the J call TRBJ2-7, with TRBD1 identical over 8 bases. The CDR3 covers 14 residues. Germline CDR1 reads LNHDA; CDR2 reads SQIVND (reference sequence). The V segment lost 6 bases and the J segment 2 bases; nucleotides outside the gene matches: 6. CDR3 loop: CASRAGQGPYEQYF. The CDR3 DNA reads TGTGCCAGTAGGGCTGGACAGGGACCCTACGAGCAGTACTTC.

The V gene is TRBV18, the J gene TRBJ1-6; the D gene is possibly TRBD1 (5 bases). CDR3 length: 15 residues. The germline V gene has CDR1 KGHSH and CDR2 LQKENI. Trimming took 8 bases from V and 5 from J, leaving 16 bases between them. The CDR3 loop is CASRFRQGDNSPLHF. DNA of the CDR3: TGTGCCAGCCGATTCCGCCAGGGTGATAATTCACCCCTCCACTTT.

This clone has just a few counts. The V and J genes are TRBV18 and TRBJ2-3, with TRBD2 matching 7 bases. Trimming at V came to 4 bases and at J to 4 bases, leaving 8 bases not matched to a gene. The CDR3 extends over 15 amino acids. Per the germline V gene, CDR1 is KGHSH and CDR2 is LQKENI. The DNA of the CDR3 is TGTGCCAGCTCACTCAGCGGGAAGGGGTCAGATACGCAGTATTTT. Translating it yields CASSLSGKGSDTQYF.

The J gene is TRBJ1-4, the V gene TRBV28; possible D gene TRBD1, 5 bases. V was trimmed by 8 bases and J by 0 bases, leaving 10 bases between them. Germline V gives CDR1 MDHEN, CDR2 SYDVKM. The CDR3 runs 14 residues. CDR3 residues: CASLDSATNEKLFF. The DNA for the CDR3 is TGTGCCAGCCTCGACAGTGCAACTAATGAAAAACTGTTTTTT.

The rearrangement joins TRBV9 to TRBJ2-5, with 11 bases that match TRBD2. Near its end, the DNA agrees better with TRBJ2-7, so the J call may be wrong. The CDR3 covers 15 residues. The V gene's germline CDR1 is SGDLS and CDR2 YYNGEE. The CDR3 DNA reads as TGTGCCAGCAGCGTAGACACTAGCGGGAGATACGAGCAGTACTTC. This gives the protein CASSVDTSGRYEQYF.

The chain couples TRBV14 to TRBJ1-3; 8 nucleotides agree with TRBD1. After removal of 5 bases from V and 1 base from J, the junction contained 4 bases not matched to a gene. The CDR3 covers 15 residues. Germline V gene sequence: CDR1 SGHDN, CDR2 FVKESK. CDR3 residues: CASSFRGRSGNTIYF. CDR3 coding DNA: TGTGCCAGCAGCTTCAGGGGGCGATCTGGAAACACCATATATTTT.

The chain links TRBV7-6 to TRBJ2-2, with 8 bases identical to TRBD1. V was pared by 2 bases and J by 6 bases, with 5 bases of the junction left unmatched. The CDR3 has 15 amino acids. Germline assignment: CDR1 SGHVS and CDR2 FNYEAQ. The CDR3 is CASSLKDRESGELFF. DNA of the CDR3: TGTGCCAGCAGCTTAAAGGACAGGGAGTCCGGGGAGCTGTTTTTT.

This clone was observed once. V gene TRBV5-1 combines with J gene TRBJ2-2; maybe TRBD2 (7 bases). V was clipped by 1 base and J by 5 bases, with 18 bases between them. From germline, CDR1 is SGHRS and CDR2 YFSETQ. CDR3 length: 17 residues. The CDR3 sequence is CASSLSGGARKTGELFF. For the CDR3, the DNA is TGCGCCAGCAGCTTGTCGGGGGGCGCGAGAAAGACCGGGGAGCTGTTTTTT.

This chain joins TRBV4-1 and TRBJ2-1, with D tentatively TRBD2 (5 bases). This CDR3 spans 16 amino acids. Germline V gives CDR1 MGHRA, CDR2 YSYEKL. The germline V and J ends were trimmed by 0 bases and 5 bases, with 14 bases remaining between them. DNA of the CDR3: TGCGCCAGCAGCCAAGATGAGGGCCTGATCCACAATGAGCAGTTCTTC. Its translation is CASSQDEGLIHNEQFF.

The chain uses TRBV7-2 and TRBJ1-1; 8 bases line up with TRBD1. Germline V gene data show CDR1 as SGHTA and CDR2 as FQGNSA. With 4 bases clipped from V and 3 bases from J, the junction kept 4 bases outside the gene matches. This CDR3 has 14 amino acids. The CDR3 coding sequence is TGTGCCAGCAGCTCCGACAGGGGTTACACTGAAGCTTTCTTT. It yields the protein CASSSDRGYTEAFF.

The chain links TRBV30 to TRBJ2-5; TRBD1 aligns across 7 bases. Matching the DNA end better, TRBJ2-7 makes the J call doubtful. The germline V gene has CDR1 GTSNPN and CDR2 SVGIG (reference sequence). The CDR3 runs to 12 residues. The CDR3 spells CAWSVQGYEQYF. The CDR3 coding sequence is TGTGCCTGGAGTGTACAGGGGTACGAGCAGTACTTC.

The chain links TRBV6-4 to TRBJ1-2; 7 bases are a match to TRBD1. The germline CDR1 and CDR2 sequences are MRHNA and SNTAGT. V lost 5 bases, J lost 4 bases, and 13 bases stayed unmatched. The CDR3 covers 16 residues. CDR3 nucleotides: TGTGCCAGCAGTTACATCAAGACAGGGATAGCCTATGGCTACACCTTC. Translation gives CASSYIKTGIAYGYTF.

V is TRBV9 and J is TRBJ2-5, with 8 bases lining up with TRBD1. This CDR3 has 15 residues. The germline gives CDR1 SGDLS, CDR2 YYNGEE. Trimming at V came to 3 bases and at J to 5 bases, leaving 9 bases not matched to a gene. The chain's CDR3 is CASSATQGAQETQYF. CDR3 sequence (DNA): TGTGCCAGCAGCGCCACTCAGGGGGCTCAGGAGACCCAGTACTTC.

V is TRBV9 and J is TRBJ2-1; D not certain. Trimming stripped 6 bases from V and 5 bases from J, with 15 bases between. The CDR3 sequence is 14 residues long. Germline assignment: CDR1 SGDLS and CDR2 YYNGEE. The CDR3: CASNRQGTHNEQFF. DNA for the CDR3: TGTGCCAGCAACCGACAAGGCACCCACAATGAGCAGTTCTTC.

V and J are TRBV5-6 and TRBJ2-7, with 7 bases matching TRBD1. Losses at the gene ends were 4 bases for V and 4 bases for J; bases not matched to a gene: 8. CDR3 size: 14 residues. Per germline, CDR1 SGHDT and CDR2 YYEEEE. The CDR3 nucleotides are TGTGCCAGCAGCACCTCACAGGGGTGGTACGAGCAGTACTTC. It specifies CASSTSQGWYEQYF.

The V gene is TRBV19, the J gene TRBJ1-3; D is unclear. In germline, CDR1 is LNHDA, CDR2 SQIVND (reference sequence). This CDR3 spans 15 amino acids. V dropped 5 bases and J dropped 0 bases, with 11 bases sitting between them. Here the CDR3 reads CASSLQTDSGNTIYF. The DNA of the CDR3 is TGTGCCAGTAGTTTACAGACGGACTCTGGAAACACCATATATTTT.

The chain couples TRBV2 to TRBJ2-6; D may be TRBD2 (6 bases). The germline V gene has CDR1 SNHLY and CDR2 FYNNEI. This CDR3 is built from 14 residues. Trimming cost V 6 bases and J 4 bases, with 10 bases left between them. CDR3 sequence reads: CASSGTGGANVLTF. The CDR3 nucleotides are TGTGCCAGCAGCGGGACTGGGGGGGCCAACGTCCTGACTTTC.

J is TRBJ2-1 and V is TRBV29-1; no clear D gene. CDR1 is SQVTM and CDR2 is ANQGSEA in the germline V gene. The CDR3 runs 13 residues. V dropped 7 bases and J dropped 2 bases, with 12 bases sitting between them. This chain's CDR3 is CSATASTYNEQFF. The DNA for the CDR3 is TGCAGCGCGACGGCTTCGACCTACAATGAGCAGTTCTTC.

V gene TRBV19 combines with J gene TRBJ1-1; TRBD1 aligns across 9 bases. Trimming removed 3 bases from V and 5 bases from J; junction bases left unmatched: 4. CDR1 and CDR2 from the germline V gene are LNHDA and SQIVND (reference sequence). The CDR3 totals 14 residues. The CDR3 loop reads CASSIGTGRTEAFF. The CDR3 coding sequence is TGTGCCAGTAGTATCGGGACAGGGCGGACTGAAGCTTTCTTT. Together with reference TRBV19 and TRBJ1-1, the CDR3 gives the full variable domain: DGGITQSPKYLFRKEGQNVTLSCEQNLNHDAMYWYRQDPGQGLRLIYYSQIVNDFQKGDIAEGYSVSREKKESFPLTVTSAQKNPTAFYLCASSIGTGRTEAFFGQGTRLTVV.

The chain uses TRBV6-5 and TRBJ1-6; 7 bases map to TRBD1. V trimming: 8 bases; J trimming: 10 bases; junction bases outside the gene matches: 11. The CDR3 has 14 amino acids. Germline V lookup: CDR1 MNHEY, CDR2 SVGAGI. CDR3 residues: CASGPDRVNSPLHF. In nucleotides, the CDR3 is TGTGCCAGCGGACCCGACAGGGTGAACTCACCCCTCCACTTT.

V gene TRBV28 combines with J gene TRBJ1-2, with D hard to call. This CDR3 has 14 residues. V lost 1 base, J lost 4 bases, and 10 bases lay in between. Germline loops: CDR1 MDHEN, CDR2 SYDVKM. The DNA of the CDR3 is TGTGCCAGCAGTTTATACAGCCCCTCCTATGGCTACACCTTC. This translates into CASSLYSPSYGYTF.

The chain uses TRBV5-4 and TRBJ1-4; maybe TRBD1 (6 bases). The CDR3 contains 15 residues. Trimming pared 0 bases from V and 5 bases from J, leaving 11 bases between. CDR1 and CDR2 (germline): SGHNT, YYREEE (reference sequence). CDR3 coding DNA: TGTGCCAGCAGCTTGGCAGGGGCGGGAAATGAAAAACTGTTTTTT. It specifies CASSLAGAGNEKLFF.

Worth noting for this clone: The junction departs from the called germline gene at one end, perhaps through a read error. V is TRBV5-4 and J is TRBJ2-1; D is perhaps TRBD2 (5 bases). The CDR3 contains 12 residues. CDR1 and CDR2 (germline): SGHNT, YYREEE (reference sequence). The CDR3 bases are TGTGCCAGCAGCTTACTAGACGGAGCCGATATCTTC. Its translation is CASSLLDGADIF.

The V gene is TRBV6-1, the J gene TRBJ1-4; D remains ambiguous. Looked up from germline, CDR1 is MNHNS and CDR2 is SASEGT. The CDR3 extends over 10 amino acids. Deletions cut 7 bases from V and 7 bases from J, with 4 bases between. This CDR3 reads CASKGEKLFF. CDR3 bases: TGTGCCAGCAAGGGTGAAAAACTGTTTTTT.

The chain is built from TRBV16 and TRBJ2-7; D not certain. The germline gives CDR1 KGHSY, CDR2 FQNENV. There are 14 residues in the CDR3. The V gene lost 0 bases and the J gene lost 1 base, with 7 bases spanning the gap. CDR3 protein: CASSQSPGSYEQYF. CDR3 DNA: TGTGCCAGCAGCCAATCGCCGGGTTCCTACGAGCAGTACTTC.